These T cell receptor beta chains were read from a single sample in a study of early T cells in non-severe SARS-CoV-2 infection. MiXCR, applied by TCRdb to the 5' RACE reads, yields one record per CDR3 protein. This repertoire shows tens of thousands of distinct CDR3 sequences, roughly a tenth found once; its top ten account for around 5.5%. The sample was whole blood. All receptors come from an adult who was a healthcare worker with PCR-confirmed SARS-CoV-2 infection or an uninfected control (not recorded which). Both conserved end residues are part of each CDR3. D genes are given only for firm matches. The size field is filled for only some rows; it gives once, few, many or a size class.

abundance: NA; v_gene: TRBV7-9; j_gene: TRBJ2-5; d_gene: TRBD2; CDR3nt: TGTGCCAGCAGCTTGGGGCTAGCGGATCAAGAGACCCAGTACTTC; CDR3aa: CASSLGLADQETQYF
abundance: few; v_gene: TRBV7-9; j_gene: TRBJ2-7; d_gene: TRBD1; CDR3nt: TGTGCCAGCAGCCCAGGGGACAGGGCCCTCTCCGAGCAGTACTTC; CDR3aa: CASSPGDRALSEQYF
abundance: few; v_gene: TRBV12-3/TRBV12-4; j_gene: TRBJ2-7; d_gene: NA; CDR3nt: TGTGCCAGCAGTTTAGATAGAGCAAGGGCCCAGACCTACGAGCAGTACTTC; CDR3aa: CASSLDRARAQTYEQYF
abundance: few; v_gene: TRBV5-6; j_gene: TRBJ1-2; d_gene: NA; CDR3nt: TGTGCCAGCAGCCGTCCCGAGACGGATTATGGCTACACCTTC; CDR3aa: CASSRPETDYGYTF
abundance: many; v_gene: TRBV7-3; j_gene: TRBJ2-3; d_gene: NA; CDR3nt: TGTGCCAGCAGCGCCGGGGCGGCAGATACGCAGTATTTT; CDR3aa: CASSAGAADTQYF
abundance: few; v_gene: TRBV20-1; j_gene: TRBJ1-1; d_gene: NA; CDR3nt: TGCAGTGCTTGGGCGACCAGCGGGAGCACTGAAGCTTTCTTT; CDR3aa: CSAWATSGSTEAFF
abundance: NA; v_gene: TRBV12-3/TRBV12-4; j_gene: TRBJ2-5; d_gene: NA; CDR3nt: TGTGCCAGCAGTCTTGGGGATTCCGGGCGAGAGATCCAGTACTTC; CDR3aa: CASSLGDSGREIQYF
abundance: few; v_gene: TRBV5-1; j_gene: TRBJ2-5; d_gene: NA; CDR3nt: TGCGCCAGCAGCTTGGTTCAGGCGAGGCAAGAGACCCAGTACTTC; CDR3aa: CASSLVQARQETQYF
abundance: NA; v_gene: TRBV5-1; j_gene: TRBJ2-2; d_gene: NA; CDR3nt: TGCGCCAGCAGCTGGGGCGTCAACGGAGCCGGGGAGCTGTTTTTT; CDR3aa: CASSWGVNGAGELFF
abundance: few; v_gene: TRBV12-3/TRBV12-4; j_gene: TRBJ2-1; d_gene: NA; CDR3nt: TGTGCCAGCAGTACAGGGTCTTTTGTCAATGAGCAGTTCTTC; CDR3aa: CASSTGSFVNEQFF
abundance: many; v_gene: TRBV11-2; j_gene: TRBJ2-1; d_gene: TRBD1; CDR3nt: TGTGCCAGCAGCCCGCGGACAGGGTCCCCCTCGGAGCAGTTCTTC; CDR3aa: CASSPRTGSPSEQFF
abundance: many; v_gene: TRBV5-1; j_gene: TRBJ1-2; d_gene: TRBD1; CDR3nt: TGCGCCAGCAGCCGGGGACAGAATAACTATGGCTACACCTTC; CDR3aa: CASSRGQNNYGYTF
abundance: NA; v_gene: TRBV7-9; j_gene: TRBJ2-1; d_gene: NA; CDR3nt: TGTGCCAGCAGCTCGAACGATGAGCAGTTCTTC; CDR3aa: CASSSNDEQFF
abundance: few; v_gene: TRBV11-2; j_gene: TRBJ2-1; d_gene: TRBD2; CDR3nt: TGTGCCAGCAGCTTAGATCCAGCGGGAAGGCAGACTGAGCAGTTCTTC; CDR3aa: CASSLDPAGRQTEQFF
abundance: many; v_gene: TRBV24-1; j_gene: TRBJ1-2; d_gene: TRBD1; CDR3nt: TGTGCCACCGGCATACCAGGGGGATTGGGCTACACCTTC; CDR3aa: CATGIPGGLGYTF
abundance: few; v_gene: TRBV19; j_gene: TRBJ2-3; d_gene: NA; CDR3nt: TGTGCCAGTAGTATAGAAGGACCGCTGGATACGCAGTATTTT; CDR3aa: CASSIEGPLDTQYF
abundance: many; v_gene: TRBV20-1; j_gene: TRBJ2-1; d_gene: TRBD2; CDR3nt: TGCAGTGCCTTCACCTTTACTAGCGGGAGTTACAATGAGCAGTTCTTC; CDR3aa: CSAFTFTSGSYNEQFF
abundance: NA; v_gene: TRBV7-9; j_gene: TRBJ1-2; d_gene: NA; CDR3nt: TGTGCCAGCAGCTTAGAGATAAACCTTCACTATGGCTACACCTTC; CDR3aa: CASSLEINLHYGYTF
abundance: many; v_gene: TRBV4-1; j_gene: TRBJ2-3; d_gene: TRBD2; CDR3nt: TGCGCCAGCAGCCCCTTAGCGGGAGGGGGGGCAGATACGCAGTATTTT; CDR3aa: CASSPLAGGGADTQYF
abundance: NA; v_gene: TRBV7-7; j_gene: TRBJ2-3; d_gene: TRBD1; CDR3nt: TGTGCCAGCAGCCCACAGGGGGCCGGCACAGATACGCAGTATTTT; CDR3aa: CASSPQGAGTDTQYF
abundance: few; v_gene: TRBV10-2; j_gene: TRBJ2-2; d_gene: TRBD2; CDR3nt: TGCGCCAGCACCAGAGCGGGGTGGGAGACCGGGGAGCTGTTTTTT; CDR3aa: CASTRAGWETGELFF